Below, 11 T cell receptor beta chains from the same sample are listed, as sequenced in a study of vaccination effects on CD4 cells after COVID-19. TCRdb's table, derived via immunoSEQ multiplex PCR, lists solely in-frame clones and lacks some. In the table there are 20,000 to 25,000 clones, under 75% of which are singletons. In the ViraFEST assay, antigen-specific CD4+ clonotypes were identified by expansion after peptide-pool stimulation. With approximately 9 days of culture completed, CD4+ T cells were isolated. Previously uninfected by SARS-CoV-2, the vaccine recipients also showed negative nucleocapsid antibodies. Their recognized antigens are unknown. Source: CD4+ T cells from PBMCs cultured with HCoV-NL63 spike peptides, taken before COVID-19 vaccination. The source of these receptors is a human donor who received a COVID-19 vaccine.

This clone is a singleton in its sample. The V gene is TRBV11-2, the J gene TRBJ1-1, with D tentatively TRBD1 (5 bases). Deletions cut 1 base from V and 5 bases from J, with 11 bases between. Germline CDR1 reads SGHAT; CDR2 reads FQNNGV. This CDR3 has 14 residues. CDR3 in amino acids: CASSLGGKGTEAFF. CDR3 nucleotide sequence: TGTGCCAGCAGCTTAGGCGGGAAGGGGACTGAAGCTTTCTTT.

This clone was detected only once. The CDR3 coding sequence is TGTGCCAGTAGTCGTCGCGGGGACGGCACAGATACGCAGTATTTT. It is translated as CASSRRGDGTDTQYF. This chain uses TRBV19 with TRBJ2-3, with D perhaps TRBD2 (6 bases). V gave up 5 bases and J gave up 1 base, with 13 bases separating them. This CDR3 region has 15 residues. Germline V gene sequence: CDR1 LNHDA, CDR2 SQIVND (reference sequence). Variable domain in full (rest from reference TRBV19 and TRBJ2-3): DGGITQSPKYLFRKEGQNVTLSCEQNLNHDAMYWYRQDPGQGLRLIYYSQIVNDFQKGDIAEGYSVSREKKESFPLTVTSAQKNPTAFYLCASSRRGDGTDTQYFGPGTRLTVL.

This chain connects TRBV6-6 to TRBJ1-6, with D perhaps TRBD1 (6 bases). Germline V gene lookup returns CDR1 MNHNY and CDR2 SVGAGI (reference sequence). V gave up 6 bases and J gave up 5 bases, with 11 bases separating them. The CDR3 sequence is 14 residues long. As DNA, the CDR3 is TGTGCCAGCAGCCATGGACAGAATAATTCACCCCTCCACTTT. Protein sequence: CASSHGQNNSPLHF.

This chain uses TRBV15 with TRBJ2-6; D not resolved. The length of the CDR3 is 16 residues. Germline V CDR1 and CDR2: LNHNV, YYDKDF (reference sequence). The V end lost 1 base, the J end lost 0 bases, and 7 bases lay between the germline ends. CDR3 sequence reads: CATSRVGGSGANVLTF. CDR3 DNA sequence: TGTGCCACCAGCAGAGTAGGTGGCTCTGGGGCCAACGTCCTGACTTTC.

V usage is TRBV5-1 and J usage is TRBJ1-1; D is undetermined. Trimming left V 4 bases short and J 0 bases short, with 10 bases between. The length of the CDR3 is 14 residues. Germline loops: CDR1 SGHRS, CDR2 YFSETQ. The CDR3 is CASSPSELNTEAFF. CDR3 in DNA: TGCGCCAGCAGCCCTAGTGAGTTGAACACTGAAGCTTTCTTT. The variable domain in full, completed from reference TRBV5-1 and TRBJ1-1, reads KAGVTQTPRYLIKTRGQQVTLSCSPISGHRSVSWYQQTPGQGLQFLFEYFSETQRNKGNFPGRFSGRQFSNSRSEMNVSTLELGDSALYLCASSPSELNTEAFFGQGTRLTVV.

The rearrangement joins TRBV19 to TRBJ2-2, with D tentatively TRBD1 (8 bases). V lost 6 bases and J lost 4, with 15 bases in between. This CDR3 spans 15 amino acids. Per germline, CDR1 LNHDA and CDR2 SQIVND (reference sequence). In nucleotides, the CDR3 is TGTGCCAGTAGGCCCACAGGGGGGGGCACCGGGGAGCTGTTTTTT. Residues: CASRPTGGGTGELFF.

This clone was found once. The gene calls are TRBV10-2 and TRBJ1-5; tentatively, D is TRBD1 (5 bases). CDR3 length: 14 residues. Germline V gene lookup returns CDR1 WSHSY and CDR2 SAAADI. V lost 3 bases, J lost 5 bases, and 11 bases lay in between. This CDR3 reads CASSDRTIYQPQHF. The CDR3 region has the DNA TGCGCCAGCAGTGACAGGACAATTTATCAGCCCCAGCATTTT.

V is TRBV15 and J is TRBJ1-5; maybe TRBD1 (5 bases). This CDR3 contains 15 residues. Germline assignment: CDR1 LNHNV and CDR2 YYDKDF (reference sequence). Trimming cost V 3 bases and J 1 base, with 10 bases left between them. The CDR3 protein is CATSRNRQSNQPQHF. The CDR3 DNA reads TGTGCCACCAGCAGGAACAGACAGAGCAATCAGCCCCAGCATTTT.

This rearrangement joins TRBV9 to TRBJ1-6; weak D call: TRBD1 (6 bases). Looked up from germline, CDR1 is SGDLS and CDR2 is YYNGEE. The V gene lost 3 bases and the J gene lost 5 bases, with 12 bases spanning the gap. The CDR3 consists of 15 residues. CDR3 nucleotides: TGTGCCAGCAGCGCACCTCAGGGGAATAATTCACCCCTCCACTTT. It codes for CASSAPQGNNSPLHF.

The V call is TRBV10-1, the J call TRBJ1-6, with TRBD1 matching over 7 bases. Unmatched junction bases numbered 4, after V lost 4 bases and J lost 10 bases. The CDR3 has 13 amino acids. Germline CDR1 WNHNN, CDR2 SYGVQD (reference sequence). CDR3 DNA sequence: TGCGCCAGCAGTGGACAGGGTGGATCACCCCTCCACTTT. It encodes CASSGQGGSPLHF.

The V and J genes are TRBV6-4 and TRBJ1-2, with D unclear. Trimming removed 2 bases at V and 3 bases at J, with 7 bases between. This CDR3 is built from 13 residues. Germline assignment: CDR1 MRHNA and CDR2 SNTAGT. The CDR3 nucleotides are TGTGCCAGCAGTGACGAGGGCGACTATGGCTACACCTTC. It codes for CASSDEGDYGYTF.